This T cell receptor beta chain was observed in a study of T-cell reconstitution after alpha-beta-depleted transplantation in children. This clonotype showed up just a few times. What it binds is unknown. General study results and limits: Newly generated T cells supplied most T-cell counts and diversity one year post-transplant. At around two months after transplant, the alpha-beta T cells were reportedly derived from several hundred expanded clones that came from non-depleted graft cells. Some patients' high day-60 TCRbeta diversity was attributed to recipient cells surviving conditioning.

Preparation of the TCRbeta library was carried out with unique molecular identifiers. From the PCR reads, TCRdb called clonotypes with MiXCR, one entry per CDR3 protein. The table has some 550,000 distinct CDR3 sequences, about 21% seen once. V lost 0 bases, J lost 4 bases, and 5 bases stayed unmatched. The CDR3 consists of 15 residues. Germline-derived CDR1 and CDR2 are LGHNA and YSLEER. This clonotype was sampled from a boy under two years old who had a stem cell transplant for acute myeloid leukemia, so the T cells may come from the graft donor. The genes are TRBV4-3 and TRBJ1-2, with 7 bases identical to TRBD1. The specimen comprised PBMCs, mostly from graft donor cells, sampled 360 days after TCRalphabeta/CD19-depleted stem cell transplant. This chain's CDR3 is CASSQEGQFSYGYTF. CDR3 DNA sequence: TGCGCCAGCAGCCAAGAGGGACAGTTCTCCTATGGCTACACCTTC.